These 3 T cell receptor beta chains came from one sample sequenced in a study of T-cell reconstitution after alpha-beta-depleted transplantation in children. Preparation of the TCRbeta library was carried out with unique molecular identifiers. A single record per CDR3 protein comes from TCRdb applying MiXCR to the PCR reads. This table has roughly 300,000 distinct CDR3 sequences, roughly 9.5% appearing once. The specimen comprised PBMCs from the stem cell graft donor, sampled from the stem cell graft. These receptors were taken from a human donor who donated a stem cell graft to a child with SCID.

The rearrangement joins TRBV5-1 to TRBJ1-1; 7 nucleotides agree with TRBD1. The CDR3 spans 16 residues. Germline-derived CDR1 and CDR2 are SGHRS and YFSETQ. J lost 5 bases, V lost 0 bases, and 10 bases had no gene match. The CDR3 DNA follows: TGCGCCAGCAGCTTGGACAGGGGTAGCGGTGGTACTGAAGCTTTCTTT. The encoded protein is CASSLDRGSGGTEAFF.

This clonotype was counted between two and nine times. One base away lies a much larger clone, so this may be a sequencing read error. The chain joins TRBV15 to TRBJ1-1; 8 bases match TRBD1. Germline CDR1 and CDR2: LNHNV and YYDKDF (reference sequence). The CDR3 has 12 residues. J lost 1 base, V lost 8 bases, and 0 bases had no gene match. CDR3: CATGQGNTEAFF. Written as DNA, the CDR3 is TGTGCCACCGGACAGGGGAACACTGAAGCTTTCTTT.

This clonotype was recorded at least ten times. CDR3 protein: CSARSLEDEKLFF. In DNA form, the CDR3 reads TGCAGTGCTAGGTCGTTGGAGGATGAAAAACTGTTTTTT. The chain carries TRBV20-1 and TRBJ1-4; D is ambiguous. Trimming cost V 3 bases and J 6 bases, with 11 bases left between them. The CDR3 has 13 amino acids. The germline V gene has CDR1 DFQATT and CDR2 SNEGSKA (reference sequence).